Following are 18 T cell receptor beta chains from one sample sequenced in a study of PD-L1 blockade in urothelial cancer. This table comes from immunoSEQ multiplex PCR, and its TCRdb copy is limited to in-frame clones, with some not included. The sample records about 100,000 clones, 90% to 95% being singletons. The sample in question was PBMCs, obtained around atezolizumab (anti-PD-L1) treatment. These receptors were taken from a woman over 75 with urothelial cancer.

The chain links TRBV5-6 to TRBJ2-7; tentatively, D is TRBD1 (6 bases). The CDR3 loop spans 15 amino acids. CDR1 and CDR2 from the germline V gene are SGHDT and YYEEEE. V dropped 1 base and J dropped 0 bases, with 11 bases sitting between them. CDR3 coding DNA: TGTGCCAGCAGCTTGCGCAGGGGTTTCTCCTACGAGCAGTACTTC. Protein: CASSLRRGFSYEQYF.

The CDR3 loop is CASSLAGSSSGGANTGELFF. The DNA of the CDR3 is TGTGCCAGCAGCTTAGCGGGAAGTTCTAGCGGGGGCGCGAACACCGGGGAGCTGTTTTTT. The chain carries TRBV7-6 and TRBJ2-2; 10 nucleotides align to TRBD2. The V segment lost 0 bases and the J segment 0 bases; nucleotides outside the gene matches: 10. The length of the CDR3 is 20 residues. Germline values: CDR1 SGHVS, CDR2 FNYEAQ.

The count of this clone is one. The chain has TRBV27 and TRBJ2-3; D is uncertain. The germline V and J ends were trimmed by 2 bases and 6 bases, with 12 bases remaining between them. There are 14 residues in the CDR3. Germline V gene data show CDR1 as MNHEY and CDR2 as SMNVEV (reference sequence). CDR3 amino acids: CASSLAVTKDTQYF. The CDR3 nucleotides are TGTGCCAGCAGTTTAGCAGTCACCAAGGATACGCAGTATTTT.

This clone was seen a single time. V usage is TRBV5-6 and J usage is TRBJ2-1; D is unclear. V was cut by 6 bases and J by 2 bases, with 15 bases left in between. CDR3 length equals 15 residues. Germline-derived CDR1 and CDR2 are SGHDT and YYEEEE. In DNA form, the CDR3 reads TGTGCCAGCAATGGCGGCCCCTCTCCCTACAATGAGCAGTTCTTC. Translating gives CASNGGPSPYNEQFF.

CDR3 coding DNA: TGTGCCAGCAGCTTAGGGGGGCTGGGTTCGACGGGTACCCAGTACTTC. Translated, it gives CASSLGGLGSTGTQYF. This chain connects TRBV11-2 to TRBJ2-5, with TRBD1 as a possible D gene (6 bases). Germline V gene sequence: CDR1 SGHAT, CDR2 FQNNGV. V was cut by 1 base and J by 8 bases, with 20 bases left in between. The CDR3 has 16 amino acids.

The J gene is TRBJ2-7, the V gene TRBV10-3, with 7 bases lining up with TRBD2. This CDR3 comprises 15 residues. The germline gives CDR1 ENHRY, CDR2 SYGVKD. Trimming took 7 bases from V and 3 from J; bases not matched to a gene: 12. CDR3 sequence (DNA): TGTGCCATCATGTCAGCGGCTAGCGGAAACTACGAGCAGTACTTC. This sequence encodes CAIMSAASGNYEQYF.

The sample holds a few counts of this clone. The chain uses TRBV7-9 and TRBJ1-1; 7 positions match TRBD1. Germline values: CDR1 SEHNR, CDR2 FQNEAQ (reference sequence). V lost 7 bases and J lost 4; bases outside the gene matches: 9. The CDR3 runs to 14 residues. CDR3 in DNA: TGTGCCAGCATCGGACAGGAGGTATTCACTGAAGCTTTCTTT. Residues: CASIGQEVFTEAFF. The variable domain in full, completed from reference TRBV7-9 and TRBJ1-1, reads DTGVSQNPRHKITKRGQNVTFRCDPISEHNRLYWYRQTLGQGPEFLTYFQNEAQLEKSRLLSDRFSAERPKGSFSTLEIQRTEQGDSAMYLCASIGQEVFTEAFFGQGTRLTVV.

The CDR3 reads CASSPTGFGVAFF. Written as DNA, the CDR3 is TGCGCCAGCAGCCCGACAGGCTTCGGCGTAGCTTTCTTT. This chain joins TRBV4-1 and TRBJ1-1; TRBD1 is a possible D gene (6 bases). CDR3 length: 13 amino acids. The germline gives CDR1 MGHRA, CDR2 YSYEKL. V shed 4 bases and J shed 10 bases, with 16 bases lying between them.

V gene TRBV28 combines with J gene TRBJ1-1; D is unclear. Per the germline V gene, CDR1 is MDHEN and CDR2 is SYDVKM. V dropped 5 bases and J dropped 1 base, with 14 bases sitting between them. The CDR3 is 15 residues long. CDR3 in amino acids: CASSPDGIRNTEAFF. For the CDR3, the DNA is TGTGCCAGCAGTCCGGACGGGATCCGGAACACTGAAGCTTTCTTT. The full variable domain, its missing parts supplied by reference TRBV28 and TRBJ1-1, is DVKVTQSSRYLVKRTGEKVFLECVQDMDHENMFWYRQDPGLGLRLIYFSYDVKMKEKGDIPEGYSVSREKKERFSLILESASTNQTSMYLCASSPDGIRNTEAFFGQGTRLTVV.

CDR3 nucleotide sequence: TGTGCCAGCAGCTTAGTTAAACGGGCAGGGGGCTTAGGATACACCTTC. It is translated as CASSLVKRAGGLGYTF. The gene calls are TRBV11-3 and TRBJ1-2, with TRBD1 matching over 8 bases. CDR1 and CDR2 from the germline V gene are SGHNT and YENEEA. This CDR3 contains 16 residues. With V trimmed by 1 base and J by 11 bases, 15 bases remained unmatched.

This rearrangement joins TRBV6-5 to TRBJ1-2, with D uncertain. CDR1 is MNHEY and CDR2 is SVGAGI in the germline V gene. V was cut by 7 bases and J by 5 bases, with 17 bases left in between. This CDR3 is built from 14 residues. CDR3 protein: CASIQAGGGYGYTF. The DNA for the CDR3 is TGTGCCAGCATCCAAGCAGGTGGAGGGTATGGCTACACCTTC.

This clone was recorded once. The chain recombines TRBV19 with TRBJ1-5, with a weak D call TRBD1 (5 bases). The CDR3 is 15 amino acids. Germline V gene lookup returns CDR1 LNHDA and CDR2 SQIVND (reference sequence). Trimming shortened V by 5 bases and J by 3 bases, and 14 bases separated the two germline ends. Here the CDR3 reads CASSRGTVFNQPQHF. CDR3 nucleotides: TGTGCCAGTAGTCGAGGGACTGTCTTCAATCAGCCCCAGCATTTT.

J is TRBJ2-4 and V is TRBV27, with D tentatively TRBD2 (5 bases). V lost 2 bases, J lost 9 bases, and 5 bases lay in between. The CDR3 is made up of 11 amino acids. Germline V gene sequence: CDR1 MNHEY, CDR2 SMNVEV (reference sequence). CDR3 in amino acids: CASSLGSIQYF. The CDR3 nucleotides are TGTGCCAGCAGTTTAGGGAGCATTCAGTACTTC.

This clone was seen a single time. The chain has TRBV18 and TRBJ1-1; D gene ambiguous. V was pared by 8 bases and J by 3 bases, with 19 bases between. Germline V lookup: CDR1 KGHSH, CDR2 LQKENI. CDR3 length: 15 residues. The CDR3 loop reads CASHLGGIKDTEAFF. In nucleotides, the CDR3 is TGTGCCAGCCACTTGGGCGGGATCAAGGACACTGAAGCTTTCTTT.

The V gene is TRBV4-2, the J gene TRBJ2-1, with a possible D match to TRBD2 (6 bases). CDR1 is LGHNA, CDR2 YNFKEQ, per germline. V gave up 4 bases and J gave up 2 bases, with 15 bases separating them. The CDR3 is made up of 16 amino acids. In nucleotides, the CDR3 is TGTGCCAGCAGCCCTCAAAGGGGACTCGCCTACAATGAGCAGTTCTTC. Protein: CASSPQRGLAYNEQFF.

The rearrangement links TRBV19 to TRBJ2-1, with 7 nucleotides matching TRBD2. Germline V gene lookup returns CDR1 LNHDA and CDR2 SQIVND (reference sequence). V gave up 2 bases and J gave up 2 bases; unmatched junction bases: 6. The CDR3 contains 16 residues. The CDR3 sequence is CASSILAGATYNEQFF. The CDR3 DNA reads TGTGCCAGTAGTATACTCGCGGGAGCTACCTACAATGAGCAGTTCTTC. The variable domain in full, with the rest retrieved from reference TRBV19 and TRBJ2-1, is DGGITQSPKYLFRKEGQNVTLSCEQNLNHDAMYWYRQDPGQGLRLIYYSQIVNDFQKGDIAEGYSVSREKKESFPLTVTSAQKNPTAFYLCASSILAGATYNEQFFGPGTRLTVL.

The chain has TRBV30 and TRBJ1-2; TRBD1 might be the D (5 bases). From germline, CDR1 is GTSNPN and CDR2 SVGIG (reference sequence). V shed 0 bases and J shed 6 bases, with 23 bases lying between them. The CDR3 consists of 17 residues. The CDR3 spells CAWSVQLFQGRWNGYTF. In nucleotides, the CDR3 is TGTGCCTGGAGTGTACAGCTATTCCAGGGAAGGTGGAATGGCTACACCTTC.

The chain is built from TRBV28 and TRBJ2-7, with D tentatively TRBD2 (5 bases). Germline V lookup: CDR1 MDHEN, CDR2 SYDVKM. V was clipped by 8 bases and J by 5 bases, with 19 bases between them. The CDR3 is 14 amino acids. CDR3 protein: CASWRTENRNEQYF. The CDR3 DNA reads TGTGCCAGCTGGAGGACGGAGAATCGGAACGAGCAGTACTTC.